The rows below give T cell receptor delta chains drawn from one sample of a study of gamma-delta T cells after stem cell transplantation. TCRdb repeated clone calling on the RT-PCR reads with CATT. The repertoire holds some 1,400 delta-chain clones, with 12% to 15% as singletons. The specimen sequenced was gamma-delta T cells. The source is a human donor. It is not recorded whose cells these are; they may come from a transplant donor. Both conserved end residues are part of each CDR3. D genes are given only for firm matches. For some rows the clone size is stated as once, few or many, or as a class when expanded; others skip it.

d_gene	v_gene	j_gene	abundance	CDR3aa	CDR3nt
TRDD3	TRDV2	TRDJ1	-	CACDNLILGDPADTDKLIF	TGTGCCTGTGACAACCTAATACTGGGGGACCCTGCCGACACCGATAAACTCATCTTT
TRDD3	TRDV2	TRDJ1	-	CACDPLLGDTDKLIF	TGTGCCTGTGACCCTTTACTGGGGGACACCGATAAACTCATCTTT
TRDD3	TRDV2	TRDJ1	few	CACDTILGDKPDKLIF	TGTGCCTGTGACACAATACTGGGGGATAAACCCGATAAACTCATCTTT
-	TRDV2	TRDJ1	hyperexpanded	CACELVGGEYTDKLIF	TGTGCCTGTGAGCTGGTGGGGGGCGAGTACACCGATAAACTCATCTTT
TRDD3	TRDV2	TRDJ1	few	CACDTLTGGLYTDKLIF	TGTGCCTGTGACACCCTGACTGGGGGATTGTACACCGATAAACTCATCTTT
TRDD3	TRDV2	TRDJ1	large	CACDTLRTGGYDTDKLIF	TGTGCCTGTGACACCTTACGTACTGGGGGATACGACACCGATAAACTCATCTTT
TRDD3	TRDV1	TRDJ1	-	CALGDPRSFAYWGPHDKLIF	TGTGCTCTTGGGGATCCGCGTTCCTTCGCCTACTGGGGGCCCCACGATAAACTCATCTTT
TRDD3	TRDV2	TRDJ1	hyperexpanded	CACDTVNGGSYTDKLIF	TGTGCCTGTGACACCGTGAATGGGGGATCCTACACCGATAAACTCATCTTT
TRDD3	TRDV2	TRDJ1	few	CACDTVGGSYTDKLIF	TGTGCCTGTGACACCGTAGGGGGATCCTACACCGATAAACTCATCTTT
TRDD3	TRDV2	TRDJ1	-	CACDGLGDAGTDKLIF	TGTGCCTGTGACGGGCTGGGGGATGCGGGGACCGATAAACTCATCTTT
-	TRDV2	TRDJ1	large	CACDTWRPPHTGELGKLIF	TGTGCCTGTGACACCTGGCGACCTCCACATACGGGGGAACTCGGTAAACTCATCTTT
TRDD3	TRDV2	TRDJ1	few	CACGTLTWGYAYTDKLIF	TGTGCCTGTGGCACCCTGACTTGGGGATACGCGTACACCGATAAACTCATCTTT
TRDD3	TRDV2	TRDJ1	hyperexpanded	CACDDLLGDSQYTDKLIF	TGTGCCTGTGACGACCTACTGGGGGATTCCCAGTACACCGATAAACTCATCTTT
TRDD3	TRDV2	TRDJ1	few	CACDPIPRVVLGDSQYTDKLIF	TGTGCCTGTGACCCGATTCCCCGCGTCGTACTGGGGGATTCCCAGTACACCGATAAACTCATCTTT
TRDD3	TRDV2	TRDJ1	large	CACDYVSPLSLGDTRDTDKLIF	TGTGCCTGTGACTATGTATCCCCCTTGAGTCTGGGGGATACGCGGGACACCGATAAACTCATCTTT
TRDD3	TRDV2	TRDJ1	hyperexpanded	CACDTLGDGTYTDKLIF	TGTGCCTGTGACACCTTGGGGGATGGGACGTACACCGATAAACTCATCTTT
TRDD3	TRDV2	TRDJ1	-	CACDWLGDNITDKLIF	TGTGCCTGTGACTGGCTGGGGGATAATATAACCGATAAACTCATCTTT
-	TRDV2	TRDJ1	large	CACDILRGIPTDKLIF	TGTGCCTGTGACATCCTACGAGGGATACCGACCGATAAACTCATCTTT
-	TRDV2	TRDJ1	large	CACDMILDETDKLIF	TGTGCCTGTGACATGATACTGGATGAAACCGATAAACTCATCTTT
TRDD3	TRDV2	TRDJ1	-	CACDTLGDRRSDKLIF	TGTGCCTGTGACACCTTGGGGGATAGGCGGTCCGATAAACTCATCTTT
TRDD3	TRDV2	TRDJ2	-	CACDDLLGDTAQLFF	TGTGCCTGTGACGACCTACTGGGGGATACAGCACAACTCTTCTTT
TRDD3	TRDV2	TRDJ1	few	CACDGLGDSQYTDKLIF	TGTGCCTGTGACGGGCTGGGGGATTCCCAGTACACCGATAAACTCATCTTT
TRDD3	TRDV2	TRDJ1	medium-sized	CACDTLGDTGSYTDKLIF	TGTGCCTGTGACACCCTGGGGGATACGGGCTCATACACCGATAAACTCATCTTT
TRDD3	TRDV1	TRDJ1	medium-sized	CALGELIASCPSSKLGASCTDKLIF	TGTGCTCTTGGGGAACTAATCGCTAGTTGCCCCTCCTCCAAACTGGGGGCCTCGTGCACCGATAAACTCATCTTT
TRDD3	TRDV1	TRDJ1	large	CALGELASPYFPGGIRVKVWTDKLIF	TGTGCTCTTGGGGAACTAGCTTCCCCATACTTCCCAGGGGGGATAAGAGTGAAGGTTTGGACCGATAAACTCATCTTT
-	TRDV3	TRDJ1	large	CAFTISYRGSLLGIGPIDKLIF	TGTGCCTTTACAATTTCCTACCGAGGTTCCCTACTGGGGATTGGTCCGATCGATAAACTCATCTTT
-	TRDV2	TRDJ1	hyperexpanded	CACDTVLGSQYTDKLIF	TGTGCCTGTGACACGGTACTCGGGTCCCAGTACACCGATAAACTCATCTTT
TRDD3	TRDV2	TRDJ1	few	CACDTLGDKPDKLIF	TGTGCCTGTGACACCTTGGGGGATAAACCCGATAAACTCATCTTT
TRDD3	TRDV2	TRDJ1	-	CACDPISRVVLGDTGTDKLIF	TGTGCCTGTGACCCGATTTCCCGCGTCGTACTGGGGGATACGGGGACCGATAAACTCATCTTT
TRDD3	TRDV2	TRDJ1	few	CACDTVASTGGYPYTDKLIF	TGTGCCTGTGACACCGTCGCCTCCACTGGGGGATACCCGTACACCGATAAACTCATCTTT
-	TRDV2	TRDJ1	large	CACDSLNPGGPQTDKLIF	TGTGCCTGTGACTCCTTAAACCCCGGGGGGCCGCAGACCGATAAACTCATCTTT
TRDD3	TRDV1	TRDJ1	-	CALGDLPLSPFLGDPADTDKLIF	TGTGCTCTTGGGGACCTTCCACTCTCCCCTTTTCTGGGGGACCCTGCCGACACCGATAAACTCATCTTT
-	TRDV2	TRDJ1	few	CACDTVLGPRGTDKLIF	TGTGCCTGTGACACCGTACTGGGCCCTCGGGGAACCGATAAACTCATCTTT
TRDD3	TRDV2	TRDJ1	few	CACDTVLGGYGSTDKLIF	TGTGCCTGTGACACTGTACTCGGGGGATACGGGTCCACCGATAAACTCATCTTT
TRDD3	TRDV2	TRDJ1	-	CACDGLGGRNDKLIF	TGTGCCTGTGACGGGCTGGGGGGACGGAACGATAAACTCATCTTT
TRDD3	TRDV2	TRDJ1	-	CASFPLGDTITDKLIF	TGTGCCAGCTTCCCACTGGGGGATACTATCACCGATAAACTCATCTTT
TRDD3	TRDV2	TRDJ1	few	CACDTMMGDTWGDKLIF	TGTGCCTGTGACACTATGATGGGGGATACTTGGGGCGATAAACTCATCTTT
TRDD3	TRDV2	TRDJ1	-	CACDDLLGDSRQPDKLIF	TGTGCCTGTGACGACCTACTGGGGGATTCTAGGCAGCCCGATAAACTCATCTTT
TRDD3	TRDV2	TRDJ1	few	CACDDLLGDTGTDKLIF	TGTGCCTGTGACGACCTACTGGGGGATACGGGGACCGATAAACTCATCTTT
TRDD3	TRDV2	TRDJ1	large	CACDRLVGDMYTDKLIF	TGTGCCTGTGACAGACTCGTGGGGGATATGTACACCGATAAACTCATCTTT
TRDD3	TRDV2	TRDJ1	-	CACDGLGDTDKLIF	TGTGCCTGTGACGGGCTGGGGGACACCGATAAACTCATCTTT
-	TRDV2	TRDJ1	large	CACDKVGVPYTDKLIF	TGTGCCTGTGACAAGGTGGGCGTTCCATACACCGATAAACTCATCTTT
TRDD3	TRDV2	TRDJ1	-	CACDPIPRVVLGDPADTDKLIF	TGTGCCTGTGACCCGATTCCCCGCGTCGTACTGGGGGACCCTGCCGACACCGATAAACTCATCTTT
TRDD3	TRDV2	TRDJ1	large	CACDTVGGSRSLYTDKLIF	TGTGCCTGTGACACCGTAGGGGGATCCCGAAGCCTGTACACCGATAAACTCATCTTT